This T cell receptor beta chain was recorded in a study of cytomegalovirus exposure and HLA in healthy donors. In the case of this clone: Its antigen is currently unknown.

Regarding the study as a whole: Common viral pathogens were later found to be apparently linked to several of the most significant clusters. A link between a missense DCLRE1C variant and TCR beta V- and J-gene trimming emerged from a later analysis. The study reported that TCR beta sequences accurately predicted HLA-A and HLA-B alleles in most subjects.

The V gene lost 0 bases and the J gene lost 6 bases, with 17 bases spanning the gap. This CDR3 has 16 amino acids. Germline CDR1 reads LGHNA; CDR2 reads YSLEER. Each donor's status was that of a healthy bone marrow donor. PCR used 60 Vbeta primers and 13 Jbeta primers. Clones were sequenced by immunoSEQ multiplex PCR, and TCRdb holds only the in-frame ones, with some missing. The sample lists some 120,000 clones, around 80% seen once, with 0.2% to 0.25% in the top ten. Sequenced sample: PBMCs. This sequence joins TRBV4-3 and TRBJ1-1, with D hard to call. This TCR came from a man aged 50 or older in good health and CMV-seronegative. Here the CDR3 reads CASSQEGAASYAEAFF. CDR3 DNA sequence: TGCGCCAGCAGCCAAGAGGGCGCCGCTTCTTACGCTGAAGCTTTCTTT.